This T cell receptor delta chain is from a study of gamma-delta chains in newborns, infants, children. This CDR3 contains 17 residues. Germline V lookup: CDR1 GEAIGNYY, CDR2 EKD. V shed 2 bases, J shed 0 bases, and the junction held 2 bases outside the gene matches. TCRdb used CATT to re-call clones from the reads. The sample yields roughly 6,500 delta-chain clones, around 1.9% seen once. By share, this clone ranks as medium-sized. Other DNA sequences of this sample code for an identical CDR3. The rearrangement uses TRDV2 and TRDJ3; TRDD3 matches at 8 bases. This clonotype was obtained from a child who was a newborn, infant or young child, either healthy, febrile or measles-vaccinated (not recorded which). Sequencing was performed on blood. Written as DNA, the CDR3 is TGTGCCTGTGACAGTACTGGGGGCTCCTGGGACACCCGACAGATGTTTTTC. Its protein is CACDSTGGSWDTRQMFF.